The 9 T cell receptor beta chains below come from one sample, sequenced in a study of quantifying T cell responses using KT2 cells. Overall study context: cDNA was made from DNase-treated RNA using alpha and beta constant primers.

Each cDNA got a UMI-containing oligo ligated at its 3' end. An equimolar mix of RC1.1 and RC1.2 primed the beta chain across TRBC1 and TRBC2. One entry per CDR3 protein results from TCRdb running MiXCR on the UMI-ligation and nested PCR reads. In the table there are approximately 43,000 distinct CDR3 sequences, 15% to 20% of which are singletons. The sample taken for sequencing was PBMCs spiked with cells of the T cell clone KT2. These receptors came from a human donor.

This clonotype was counted a few times. The chain is built from TRBV29-1 and TRBJ2-5, with D possibly matching TRBD2 (5 bases). The V end lost 2 bases, the J end lost 5 bases, and 15 bases lay between the germline ends. The CDR3 is made up of 14 amino acids. Germline CDR1 and CDR2: SQVTM and ANQGSEA. In DNA form, the CDR3 reads TGCAGCGTTGAACGAGGGCCCATGGGGGAGACCCAGTACTTC. This codes for CSVERGPMGETQYF.

This clonotype was seen only a few times. In nucleotides, the CDR3 is TGTGCCAGTCGGATTCGAGGCACTAATTCACCCCTCCACTTT. Amino acid sequence: CASRIRGTNSPLHF. The rearrangement uses TRBV7-9 and TRBJ1-6, with D uncertain. Trimming pared 9 bases from V and 6 bases from J, leaving 15 bases between. The germline gives CDR1 SEHNR, CDR2 FQNEAQ (reference sequence). This CDR3 is 14 amino acids long.

In this sample, this clonotype turned up a few times. The gene calls are TRBV29-1 and TRBJ2-3; D is perhaps TRBD2 (6 bases). The germline V and J ends were trimmed by 4 bases and 4 bases, with 15 bases remaining between them. Germline V gene sequence: CDR1 SQVTM, CDR2 ANQGSEA. The CDR3 totals 14 residues. The CDR3 nucleotides read TGCAGCGTTGGGGCAGGGTCGGGGGCAGATACGCAGTATTTT. Protein: CSVGAGSGADTQYF.

The CDR3: CASAKGEYQETQYF. Written as DNA, the CDR3 is TGTGCCAGCGCCAAAGGGGAGTACCAAGAGACCCAGTACTTC. The genes are TRBV2 and TRBJ2-5; either TRBD1 or TRBD2 may fit D (5 bases each). V was pared by 8 bases and J by 0 bases, with 13 bases between. CDR1 and CDR2 (germline): SNHLY, FYNNEI. There are 14 residues in the CDR3.

This clonotype was seen more than once but under ten times. The rearrangement links TRBV10-1 to TRBJ2-5; D assignment may be TRBD1 or TRBD2 (6 bases each). Trimming shortened V by 0 bases and J by 5 bases, and 13 bases separated the two germline ends. This CDR3 spans 15 amino acids. CDR1 is WNHNN, CDR2 SYGVQD, per germline (reference sequence). The CDR3 bases are TGCGCCAGCAGTGAGTCTGTGGGGGGCTGGGAGACCCAGTACTTC. Its translation: CASSESVGGWETQYF.

The V gene is TRBV20-1, the J gene TRBJ2-1; D is uncertain. V was clipped by 3 bases and J by 0 bases, with 9 bases between them. Germline values: CDR1 DFQATT, CDR2 SNEGSKA (reference sequence). This CDR3 comprises 14 residues. The CDR3 DNA follows: TGCAGTGCTAGCCCGATAAGCTCCTACAATGAGCAGTTCTTC. Amino acids: CSASPISSYNEQFF.

Note on this clonotype: A junction boundary mismatches the germline segment, possibly from a read error. V usage is TRBV7-7 and J usage is TRBJ2-3; 7 bases are shared with TRBD2. CDR3 length equals 13 residues. The germline V gene has CDR1 SSHAT and CDR2 FNYEAQ (reference sequence). This chain's CDR3 is CASSIRRESTQYF. The CDR3 bases are TGTGCTAGCAGCATTAGGCGGGAGAGTACGCAGTATTTT. Using reference TRBV7-7 and TRBJ2-3 for the parts outside the CDR3, the full variable domain is GAGVSQSPRYKVTKRGQDVTLRCDPISSHATLYWYQQALGQGPEFLTYFNYEAQPDKSGLPSDRFSAERPEGSISTLTIQRTEQRDSAMYRCASSIRRESTQYFGPGTRLTVL.

This chain connects TRBV20-1 to TRBJ2-1; D is ambiguous. V gave up 0 bases and J gave up 7 bases, with 19 bases separating them. This CDR3 region has 16 residues. The germline V gene encodes CDR1 DFQATT and CDR2 SNEGSKA (reference sequence). CDR3 coding DNA: TGCAGTGCTAGAGAAACTATCTGGGCCAGGATGAATGAGCAGTTCTTC. Translated, it gives CSARETIWARMNEQFF.

Of note for this clonotype: The junction does not match germline at one end; this may be a read error. The chain links TRBV4-1 to TRBJ1-1; no firm D call. The CDR3 has 14 residues. CDR1 is MGHRA, CDR2 YSYEKL, per germline. The CDR3 DNA reads TGCGCCAGCAGCCAAGGTTTGGTGAAGACTGAAGCTTTCTTT. This encodes CASSQGLVKTEAFF.